This T cell receptor beta chain comes out of a study of T cell repertoires in cytomegalovirus infection (dated by TCRdb to between 2017 and 2020). With respect to the entire study: The peptide stimulations were aimed at well-studied HLA-B-restricted epitopes as well as recently identified HLA-C-restricted CMV epitopes, whose presentation resists viral immunomodulation. The HLA type of each donor mattered for the analysis, because public TCR beta signatures pointed to carriage of CMV infection along with the matching HLA type. Broad study findings and their caveats: In the ex vivo response, HLA-C-restricted CMV-specific TCR beta clonotypes were dominant, and in two of eight donors the single most frequent clonotype came from this HLA-C-restricted group. In both this cohort and an independent roughly 350-donor cohort, the cumulative frequency of public TCR beta family members distinguished carriers of CMV infection plus the relevant HLA type.

In its sample, this clonotype was seen a few times. Its antigen is not yet known. No quality values exist for individual bases; no much larger clone is one base distant. The cysteine opens and the phenylalanine closes a CDR3 of 13 amino acids. The sequence is cut down to CDR3 DNA, 39 bases in frame from base 1. CDR1 is given as SGHVS and CDR2 as FNYEAQ, both from the germline V gene. Trimming costs V 5 bases and J 7 bases, and their ends lie 11 bases apart. Sequencing took place on an Illumina HiSeq 1500. TCRdb passed the public sequencing reads through fastp at Q25 and MiXCR, retaining productive beta sequences. Rows with one shared CDR3 protein collapse into an entry with the most common genes and DNA. The sample has roughly 920,000 distinct CDR3 sequences on record, more than 25% of them singletons. Over 12% of the sample is in the top ten clones. What this sample's treatment or condition label stands for: in vitro stimulation with specific CMV peptide epitopes to enrich CMV-specific T cells.

This sample comprised cultured CD8+ T cells from PBMCs, obtained from culture after CMV antigen stimulation. The TCR sequence derives from a human donor in good health (CMV status not recorded). Some clones in this sample may be carry-over from other donors' samples. This chain is built from TRBV7-6 and TRBJ2-2, with the D gene call left open. The CDR3: CASSRTTSGELFF. The bases are TGTGCCAGCAGCCGTACCACCAGCGGGGAGCTGTTTTTT.